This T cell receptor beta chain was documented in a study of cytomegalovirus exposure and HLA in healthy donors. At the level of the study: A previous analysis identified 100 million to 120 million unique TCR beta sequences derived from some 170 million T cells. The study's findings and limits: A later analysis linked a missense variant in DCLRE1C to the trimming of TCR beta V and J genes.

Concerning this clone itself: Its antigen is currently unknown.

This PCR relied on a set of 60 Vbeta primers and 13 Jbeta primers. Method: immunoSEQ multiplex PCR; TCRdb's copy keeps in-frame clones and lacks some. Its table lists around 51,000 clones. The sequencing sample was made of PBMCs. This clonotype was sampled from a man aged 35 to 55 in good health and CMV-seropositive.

The CDR3 spells CASSGGRETQYF. The CDR3 DNA reads as TGTGCCAGCAGCGGGGGGAGGGAGACCCAGTACTTC. The genes are TRBV6-1 and TRBJ2-5; TRBD2 matches at 7 bases. Germline assignment: CDR1 MNHNS and CDR2 SASEGT. V gave up 6 bases and J gave up 5 bases; unmatched junction bases: 3. The CDR3 runs to 12 residues.